This TCR beta chain appears in the sequencing data of a study of T-cell memory formation after mild COVID-19. This clonotype occurred a few times. Its target is unknown. V lost 4 bases, J lost 8 bases, and 7 bases stayed unmatched. CDR1 and CDR2 from the germline V gene are SGHDT and YYEEEE. The CDR3 consists of 13 residues. Study outcomes and limitations: Contracting clones from day 15 to 85 had balanced CD4/CD8; later expanders favoured CD4+. The authors left the SARS-CoV-2 specificity of second-wave clones peaking on day 37 unconfirmed. Most CD4+ clones that shrank were in CM and EM, while CD8+ ones turned up in EMRA.

Sample barcodes and UMIs were carried by the TCR alpha and TCR beta cDNA libraries that 5'RACE generated with constant-segment primers. TCRdb re-called the 5' RACE reads through MiXCR, storing one row per CDR3 protein. The sample yields around 300,000 distinct CDR3 sequences, approximately 14% seen once. The TCR comes from a young man who had mild COVID-19 (a few samples of this study predate the infection). Cell type and time point are not known. This chain joins TRBV5-6 and TRBJ2-3; 7 bases match TRBD1. Sample: PBMCs or a T cell subset sorted from them (not recorded which). CDR3 protein: CASSNWTGATQYF. In DNA form, the CDR3 reads TGTGCCAGCAGCAACTGGACAGGAGCTACGCAGTATTTT.